These 14 T cell receptor beta chains originate from one sample sequenced in a study of neoadjuvant nivolumab and ipilimumab in lung cancer. TCRdb's copy holds only in-frame clones and misses some; the assay was immunoSEQ multiplex PCR. The profile shows approximately 40,000 clones, about 88% of them singletons. The sample here was peripheral blood, taken before neoadjuvant nivolumab, alone or with ipilimumab. All receptors derive from an adult with non-small cell lung cancer.

This clone appeared once. The chain links TRBV7-9 to TRBJ2-7, with 11 bases matching TRBD1. The V segment lost 11 bases and the J segment 7 bases; nucleotides outside the gene matches: 16. Germline V lookup: CDR1 SEHNR, CDR2 FQNEAQ (reference sequence). The CDR3 contains 15 residues. As DNA, the CDR3 is TGTGCCCCCTCATCGAGACGGACAGGGGGCTTTGAGCAGTACTTC. Amino acid sequence: CAPSSRRTGGFEQYF. The full variable domain, in which reference TRBV7-9 and TRBJ2-7 provide the parts outside the CDR3, is DTGVSQNPRHKITKRGQNVTFRCDPISEHNRLYWYRQTLGQGPEFLTYFQNEAQLEKSRLLSDRFSAERPKGSFSTLEIQRTEQGDSAMYLCAPSSRRTGGFEQYFGPGTRLTVT.

The chain is built from TRBV7-8 and TRBJ2-5; TRBD1 is a possible D gene (6 bases). Deletions cut 1 base from V and 5 bases from J, with 8 bases between. Germline V gene data show CDR1 as SGHVS and CDR2 as FQNEAQ. The CDR3 consists of 13 residues. The CDR3 protein is CASSLGGPETQYF. The CDR3 nucleotides read TGTGCCAGCAGCTTAGGGGGGCCGGAGACCCAGTACTTC.

V gene TRBV28 combines with J gene TRBJ2-2; 11 bases are a match to TRBD1. Germline loops: CDR1 MDHEN, CDR2 SYDVKM. Unmatched junction bases numbered 8, after V lost 6 bases and J lost 5 bases. The CDR3 runs 16 residues. The CDR3 DNA reads as TGTGCCAGCAGCCACGGGGACAGGGGGAGGACCGGGGAGCTGTTTTTT. Amino acid sequence: CASSHGDRGRTGELFF.

This rearrangement joins TRBV6-1 to TRBJ2-7; perhaps TRBD1 as D (6 bases). The CDR3 is 13 amino acids. Germline CDR1 and CDR2: MNHNS and SASEGT. The V end was cut by 6 bases, the J end by 4 bases, with 13 bases between. CDR3 region: CASSPSDRYEQYF. The CDR3 nucleotides are TGTGCCAGCAGCCCCTCGGACAGATACGAGCAGTACTTC.

This clone is a singleton in its sample. This chain links TRBV5-4 with TRBJ1-2; D gene uncertain. CDR3 length: 15 residues. Per germline, CDR1 SGHNT and CDR2 YYREEE (reference sequence). Deletions cut 3 bases from V and 3 bases from J, with 15 bases between. CDR3 amino acids: CASSSFRAGYYGYTF. The CDR3 nucleotides are TGTGCCAGCAGCTCATTCCGGGCGGGTTACTATGGCTACACCTTC.

The chain links TRBV18 to TRBJ2-3; TRBD1 might be the D (5 bases). CDR1 and CDR2 from the germline V gene are KGHSH and LQKENI. With 8 bases removed from V and 0 bases from J, the gap between germline ends came to 12 bases. This CDR3 contains 14 residues. CDR3 sequence: CASRQGTSTDTQYF. CDR3 DNA: TGTGCCAGCCGCCAGGGTACTAGCACAGATACGCAGTATTTT. The entire variable domain, with the rest obtained from reference TRBV18 and TRBJ2-3, is as follows: NAGVMQNPRHLVRRRGQEARLRCSPMKGHSHVYWYRQLPEEGLKFMVYLQKENIIDESGMPKERFSAEFPKEGPSILRIQQVVRGDSAAYFCASRQGTSTDTQYFGPGTRLTVL.

This chain uses TRBV11-2 with TRBJ2-3; TRBD2 matches 9 bases. There are 16 residues in the CDR3. Looked up from germline, CDR1 is SGHAT and CDR2 is FQNNGV. Losses at the gene ends were 3 bases for V and 3 bases for J; bases not matched to a gene: 7. The CDR3 coding sequence is TGTGCCAGCAGCTTGCGTAGCGGGAGAAGTACAGATACGCAGTATTTT. This sequence encodes CASSLRSGRSTDTQYF.

This clone showed up just once. The chain combines TRBV18 with TRBJ2-3, with D possibly being TRBD1 or TRBD2 (5 bases each). This CDR3 comprises 15 residues. Germline V lookup: CDR1 KGHSH, CDR2 LQKENI. Trimming removed 2 bases from V and 4 bases from J, with 13 bases in between. In DNA form, the CDR3 reads TGTGCCAGCTCACCAAGGGACGTCGTAGCAGATACGCAGTATTTT. Translation gives CASSPRDVVADTQYF.

The chain links TRBV7-9 to TRBJ2-3; weak D call: TRBD1 (5 bases). Germline V lookup: CDR1 SEHNR, CDR2 FQNEAQ (reference sequence). This CDR3 is built from 16 residues. Trimming took 5 bases from V and 2 from J, leaving 17 bases between them. The CDR3: CASSPYHDSPTDTQYF. The CDR3 nucleotides read TGTGCCAGCAGCCCATACCATGACAGTCCCACAGATACGCAGTATTTT.

The chain links TRBV7-3 to TRBJ2-1; 8 bases align to TRBD2. Looked up from germline, CDR1 is SGHTA and CDR2 is FQGTGA. V dropped 1 base and J dropped 4; count of bases not matched to a gene: 3. This CDR3 comprises 15 residues. The CDR3 reads CASSLMASGYNEQFF. CDR3 in DNA: TGTGCCAGCAGCTTAATGGCTAGCGGGTACAATGAGCAGTTCTTC.

The rearrangement links TRBV27 to TRBJ2-5, with 14 bases identical to TRBD2. J gave up 6 bases and V 9 bases, and 9 bases lay outside the gene matches. Germline V gene sequence: CDR1 MNHEY, CDR2 SMNVEV (reference sequence). The CDR3 has 15 residues. CDR3 residues: CASSGTSGSFQTQYF. The CDR3 bases are TGTGCCAGTAGCGGGACTAGCGGGAGTTTTCAGACCCAGTACTTC.

The rearrangement links TRBV7-9 to TRBJ2-2, with D tentatively TRBD2 (6 bases). The germline V and J ends were trimmed by 5 bases and 5 bases, with 15 bases remaining between them. Germline assignment: CDR1 SEHNR and CDR2 FQNEAQ (reference sequence). The CDR3 is 15 residues long. DNA of the CDR3: TGTGCCAGCAGCCATAGATTCGGGGGAACCGGGGAGCTGTTTTTT. It translates to CASSHRFGGTGELFF.

This clone was picked up one time. The chain has TRBV10-1 and TRBJ2-2; D might be TRBD1 or TRBD2, each matching 5 bases. Trimming cost V 5 bases and J 2 bases, with 12 bases left between them. The CDR3 totals 15 residues. Germline V gene sequence: CDR1 WNHNN, CDR2 SYGVQD (reference sequence). The CDR3 loop reads CASSFGTGNTGELFF. As DNA, the CDR3 is TGCGCCAGCAGTTTCGGGACGGGAAACACCGGGGAGCTGTTTTTT.

The genes are TRBV11-2 and TRBJ2-1; 11 positions agree with TRBD2. The V and J ends lost 2 bases and 5 bases, in that order; junction bases with no gene match: 8. The CDR3 has 17 residues. Germline CDR1 is SGHAT and CDR2 is FQNNGV. CDR3 residues: CASSLLGSGRGDNEQFF. CDR3 nucleotides: TGTGCCAGCAGCTTACTGGGTAGCGGGAGGGGGGACAATGAGCAGTTCTTC.